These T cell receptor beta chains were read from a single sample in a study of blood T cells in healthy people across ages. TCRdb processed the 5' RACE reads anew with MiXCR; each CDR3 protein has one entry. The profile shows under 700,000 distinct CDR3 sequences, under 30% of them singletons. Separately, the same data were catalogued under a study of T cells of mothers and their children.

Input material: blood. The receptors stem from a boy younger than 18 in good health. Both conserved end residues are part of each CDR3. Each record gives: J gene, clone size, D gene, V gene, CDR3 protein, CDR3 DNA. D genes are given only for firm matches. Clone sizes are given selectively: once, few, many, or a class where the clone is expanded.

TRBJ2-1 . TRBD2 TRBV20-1 CSARGTGGHNEQFF TGCAGTGCTAGAGGGACGGGAGGGCACAATGAGCAGTTCTTC
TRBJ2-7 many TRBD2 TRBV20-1 CSARTSGDSYEQYF TGCAGTGCCCGGACTAGCGGGGACTCCTACGAGCAGTACTTC
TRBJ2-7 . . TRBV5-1 CASSLDGSIQGREQYF TGCGCCAGCAGCTTGGATGGTTCGATTCAGGGGAGGGAGCAGTACTTC
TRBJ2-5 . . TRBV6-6 CASSYARASRETQYF TGTGCCAGCAGTTACGCACGGGCCAGCAGAGAGACCCAGTACTTC
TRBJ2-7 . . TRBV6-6 CASSLSRTWHEQYF TGTGCCAGTAGTCTGTCAAGGACGTGGCACGAGCAGTACTTC
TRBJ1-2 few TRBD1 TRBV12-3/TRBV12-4 CATGQVGCGYTF TGTGCCACCGGACAGGTAGGGTGTGGCTACACCTTC
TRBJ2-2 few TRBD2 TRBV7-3 CASSSTGTSGGELFF TGTGCCAGCAGCTCAACCGGGACTAGCGGGGGGGAGCTGTTTTTT
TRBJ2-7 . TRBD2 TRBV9 CASSVPPAGAGYEQYF TGTGCCAGCAGCGTCCCTCCCGCGGGAGCGGGATACGAGCAGTACTTC
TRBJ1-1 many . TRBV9 CASSVDGAGVNTEAFF TGTGCCAGCAGCGTAGACGGTGCGGGGGTTAACACTGAAGCTTTCTTT
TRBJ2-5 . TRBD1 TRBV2 CASSFGQGRSSETQYF TGTGCCAGCAGTTTTGGACAGGGGAGATCTTCCGAGACCCAGTACTTC
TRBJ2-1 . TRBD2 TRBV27 CASSLGGRAGNEQFF TGTGCCAGCAGTTTGGGCGGGAGGGCCGGCAATGAGCAGTTCTTC
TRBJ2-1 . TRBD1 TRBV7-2 CASSFGQGTYNEQFF TGTGCCAGCAGCTTCGGACAGGGGACCTACAATGAGCAGTTCTTC
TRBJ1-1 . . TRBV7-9 CATLGAGDTEAFF TGTGCCACCTTAGGGGCAGGGGACACTGAAGCTTTCTTT
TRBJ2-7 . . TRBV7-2 CASSLVIPGPGAYEQYF TGTGCCAGCAGCTTAGTGATACCTGGTCCAGGAGCCTACGAGCAGTACTTC
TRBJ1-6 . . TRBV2 CASQRHENNSPLHF TGTGCCAGCCAGAGGCACGAGAATAATTCACCCCTCCACTTT
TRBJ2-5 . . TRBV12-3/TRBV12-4 CASSLAGTLQETQYF TGTGCCAGCAGTTTAGCCGGCACGCTACAAGAGACCCAGTACTTC
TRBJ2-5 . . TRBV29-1 CTVGTAIMETQYF TGCACCGTAGGGACTGCTATTATGGAGACCCAGTACTTC
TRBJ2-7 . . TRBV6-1 CASSENTMGSYEQYF TGTGCCAGCAGTGAAAACACCATGGGATCCTACGAGCAGTACTTC
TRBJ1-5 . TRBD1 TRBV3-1 CASSRLTSGGDSNQPQHF TGTGCCAGCAGCCGATTAACGTCAGGGGGAGATAGCAATCAGCCCCAGCATTTT
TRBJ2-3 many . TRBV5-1 CASSLTGSSTDTQYF TGCGCCAGCAGCTTAACGGGTTCTAGCACAGATACGCAGTATTTT
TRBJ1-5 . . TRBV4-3 CASSGGTSNQPQHF TGCGCCAGCAGTGGTGGGACTTCCAATCAGCCCCAGCATTTT
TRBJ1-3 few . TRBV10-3 CAISSDPEDTIYF TGTGCCATCTCATCCGACCCGGAGGACACCATATATTTT
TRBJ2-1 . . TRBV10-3 CAIRGTNEQFF TGTGCCATCAGGGGGACCAATGAGCAGTTCTTC
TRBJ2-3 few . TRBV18 CASSPHPASTDTQYF TGTGCCAGCTCACCACATCCTGCCAGCACAGATACGCAGTATTTT
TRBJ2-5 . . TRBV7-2 CASSTGPEAETQYF TGTGCCAGCAGCACGGGACCGGAGGCAGAGACCCAGTACTTC
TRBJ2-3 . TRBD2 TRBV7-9 CASSLLAATRPDTQYF TGTGCCAGCAGCTTACTAGCGGCCACAAGACCGGATACGCAGTATTTT
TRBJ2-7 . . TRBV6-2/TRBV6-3 CASRSRVYEQYF TGTGCCAGCAGGAGCAGGGTCTACGAGCAGTACTTC
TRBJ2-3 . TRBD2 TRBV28 CASSLWGLDIRIAGRYF TGTGCCAGCAGTTTATGGGGACTAGATATACGCATTGCAGGAAGGTATTTT
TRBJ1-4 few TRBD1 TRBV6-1 CASTHRQGAFATNEKLFF TGTGCCAGCACCCATAGACAGGGGGCTTTTGCAACTAATGAAAAACTGTTTTTT
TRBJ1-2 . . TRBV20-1 CSARATGIGYTF TGCAGTGCTAGAGCAACAGGTATTGGCTACACCTTC
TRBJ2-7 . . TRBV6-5 CASSYFVIYEQYF TGTGCCAGCAGTTACTTCGTTATCTACGAGCAGTACTTC
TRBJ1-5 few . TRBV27 CASSFSDSNQPQHF TGTGCCAGCAGTTTTTCGGATAGCAATCAGCCCCAGCATTTT
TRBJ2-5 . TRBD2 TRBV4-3 CASSPGRGLATVETQYF TGCGCCAGCAGCCCCGGACGGGGACTAGCGACTGTAGAGACCCAGTACTTC
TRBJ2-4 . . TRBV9 CASSVATAGQGENIQYF TGTGCCAGCAGCGTAGCTACGGCGGGGCAGGGGGAAAACATTCAGTACTTC
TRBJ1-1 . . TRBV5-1 CASSLIFDSSMNTEAFF TGCGCCAGCAGCTTGATATTTGACTCCTCTATGAACACTGAAGCTTTCTTT
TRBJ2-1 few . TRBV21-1 CASSKVKDGLGPRNEQFF TGTGCCAGCAGCAAAGTTAAGGACGGTCTGGGACCACGGAATGAGCAGTTCTTC
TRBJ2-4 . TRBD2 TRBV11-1 CASSFSPSGVEGKNIQYF TGTGCCAGCAGCTTTAGCCCTAGCGGGGTGGAAGGCAAAAACATTCAGTACTTC
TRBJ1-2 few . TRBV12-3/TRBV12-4 CASSLGSGMLYGYTF TGTGCCAGCAGTTTAGGGTCAGGGATGCTCTATGGCTACACCTTC
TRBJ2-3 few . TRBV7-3 CASSLRGTTDTQYF TGTGCCAGCAGCTTAAGGGGAACCACAGATACGCAGTATTTT
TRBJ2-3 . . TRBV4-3 CASSQNGLAGGTQYF TGCGCCAGCAGCCAGAACGGACTAGCAGGGGGTACGCAGTATTTT
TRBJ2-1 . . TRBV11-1 CASSRERVASYNEQFF TGTGCCAGCAGCCGCGAGCGGGTTGCCTCCTACAATGAGCAGTTCTTC
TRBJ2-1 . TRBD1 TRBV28 CASSLIQQGARNEQFF TGTGCCAGCAGTTTAATTCAACAGGGGGCTAGAAATGAGCAGTTCTTC
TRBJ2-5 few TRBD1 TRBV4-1 CASSQISRTGPQETQYF TGCGCCAGCAGCCAAATAAGCCGGACAGGGCCACAAGAGACCCAGTACTTC
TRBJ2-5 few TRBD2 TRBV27 CASSLTVAGGQYQETQYF TGCGCCAGCAGTTTAACGGTTGCGGGGGGACAATACCAAGAGACCCAGTACTTC
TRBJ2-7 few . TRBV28 CASSPEYPGGRSYEQYF TGTGCCAGCAGTCCCGAATATCCTGGGGGACGCTCCTACGAGCAGTACTTC
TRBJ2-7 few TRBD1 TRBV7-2 CASSPGTGRFSSSYEQYF TGTGCCAGCAGCCCCGGGACAGGGCGGTTTTCCAGCTCCTACGAGCAGTACTTC
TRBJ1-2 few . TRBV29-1 CSVVEQQGTYGYTF TGCAGCGTTGTAGAGCAACAGGGAACCTATGGCTACACCTTC
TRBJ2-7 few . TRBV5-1 CASSGDPVGGEQYF TGCGCCAGCAGCGGGGACCCTGTGGGAGGAGAGCAGTACTTC
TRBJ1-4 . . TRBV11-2 CASSLPPRQSSITNEKLFF TGTGCCAGCAGCTTGCCTCCCCGACAGAGCAGTATAACTAATGAAAAACTGTTTTTT
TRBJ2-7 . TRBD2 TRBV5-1 CASSLANLAGGTDEQYF TGCGCCAGCAGCTTGGCCAACCTAGCGGGAGGGACCGACGAGCAGTACTTC